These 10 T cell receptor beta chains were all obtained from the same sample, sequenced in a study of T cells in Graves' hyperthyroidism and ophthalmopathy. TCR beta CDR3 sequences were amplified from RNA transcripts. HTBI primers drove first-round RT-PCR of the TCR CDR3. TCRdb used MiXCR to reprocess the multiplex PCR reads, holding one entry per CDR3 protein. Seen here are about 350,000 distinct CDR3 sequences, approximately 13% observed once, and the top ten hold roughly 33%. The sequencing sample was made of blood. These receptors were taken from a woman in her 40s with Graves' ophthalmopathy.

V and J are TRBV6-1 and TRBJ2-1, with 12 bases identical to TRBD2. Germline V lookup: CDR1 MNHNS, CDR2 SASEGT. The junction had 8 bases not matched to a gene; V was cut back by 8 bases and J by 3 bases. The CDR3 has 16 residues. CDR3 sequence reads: CASGWTSGVGYNEQFF. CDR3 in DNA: TGTGCCAGCGGATGGACTAGCGGGGTCGGCTACAATGAGCAGTTCTTC.

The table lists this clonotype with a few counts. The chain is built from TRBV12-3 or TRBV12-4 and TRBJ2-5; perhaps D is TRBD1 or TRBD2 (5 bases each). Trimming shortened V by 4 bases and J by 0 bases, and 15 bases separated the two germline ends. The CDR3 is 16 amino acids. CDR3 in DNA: TGTGCCAGCAGTTCCCGGGACGGTTGGTACCAAGAGACCCAGTACTTC. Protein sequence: CASSSRDGWYQETQYF.

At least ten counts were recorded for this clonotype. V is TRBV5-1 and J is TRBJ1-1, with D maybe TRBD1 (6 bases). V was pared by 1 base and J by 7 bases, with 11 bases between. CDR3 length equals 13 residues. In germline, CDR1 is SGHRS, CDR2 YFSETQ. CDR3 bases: TGCGCCAGCAGCTTGAGACAGGACGGTGAAGCTTTCTTT. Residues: CASSLRQDGEAFF.

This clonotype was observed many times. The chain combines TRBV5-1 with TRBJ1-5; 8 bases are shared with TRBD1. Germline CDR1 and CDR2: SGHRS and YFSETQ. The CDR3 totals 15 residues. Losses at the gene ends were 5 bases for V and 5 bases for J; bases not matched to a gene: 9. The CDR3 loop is CASRVRTGQDQPQHF. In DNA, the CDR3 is TGCGCCAGCAGAGTTCGGACAGGGCAGGATCAGCCCCAGCATTTT.

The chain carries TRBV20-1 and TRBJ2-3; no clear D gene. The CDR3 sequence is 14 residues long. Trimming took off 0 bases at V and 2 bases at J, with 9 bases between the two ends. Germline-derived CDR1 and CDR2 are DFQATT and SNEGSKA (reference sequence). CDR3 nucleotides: TGCAGTGCTAGAGATTCTCGAACCACAGATACGCAGTATTTT. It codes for CSARDSRTTDTQYF.

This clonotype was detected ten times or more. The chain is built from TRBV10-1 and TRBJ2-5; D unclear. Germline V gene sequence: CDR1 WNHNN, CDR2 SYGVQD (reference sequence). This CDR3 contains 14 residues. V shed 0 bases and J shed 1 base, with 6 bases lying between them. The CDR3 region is CASSESQIQETQYF. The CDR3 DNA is TGCGCCAGCAGTGAGTCCCAGATCCAAGAGACCCAGTACTTC.

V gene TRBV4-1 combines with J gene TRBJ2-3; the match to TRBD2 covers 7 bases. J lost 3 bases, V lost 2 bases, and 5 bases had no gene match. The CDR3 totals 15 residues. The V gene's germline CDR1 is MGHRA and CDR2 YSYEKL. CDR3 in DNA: TGCGCCAGCAGCCAACGGGGGGTAGGGACAGATACGCAGTATTTT. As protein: CASSQRGVGTDTQYF.

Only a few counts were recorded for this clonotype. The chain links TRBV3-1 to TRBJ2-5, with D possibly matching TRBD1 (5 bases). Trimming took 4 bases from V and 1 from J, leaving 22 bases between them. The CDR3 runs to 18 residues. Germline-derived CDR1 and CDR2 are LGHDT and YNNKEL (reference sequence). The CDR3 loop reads CASSPYPTVTLSQETQYF. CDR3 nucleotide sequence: TGTGCCAGCAGCCCCTATCCGACAGTTACCCTATCCCAAGAGACCCAGTACTTC.

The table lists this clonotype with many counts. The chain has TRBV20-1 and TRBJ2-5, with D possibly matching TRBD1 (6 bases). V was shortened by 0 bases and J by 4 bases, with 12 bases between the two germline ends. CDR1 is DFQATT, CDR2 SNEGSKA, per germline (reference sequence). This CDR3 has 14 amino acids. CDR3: CSARDRTGLETQYF. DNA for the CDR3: TGCAGTGCTAGAGATCGAACAGGGTTAGAGACCCAGTACTTC.

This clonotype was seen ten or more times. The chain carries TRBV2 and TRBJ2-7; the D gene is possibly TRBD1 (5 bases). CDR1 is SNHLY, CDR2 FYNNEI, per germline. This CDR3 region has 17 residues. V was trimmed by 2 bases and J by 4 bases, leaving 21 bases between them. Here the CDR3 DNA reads TGTGCCAGCAGTGAATCCCGGCAATGGACACAGAATTACGAGCAGTACTTC. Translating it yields CASSESRQWTQNYEQYF.